The 4 T cell receptor beta chains in this list originate from one sample, sequenced in a study of blood T cell repertoires in COVID-19. Only in-frame clones appear in the TCRdb table, and some are missing; sequencing was by immunoSEQ multiplex PCR. The sample lists 150,000 to 200,000 clones; 70% to 90% were seen once. Sequencing used peripheral blood. The receptors stem from a woman of 80 years or more in a cohort sampled during active or convalescent COVID-19.

This clone was observed a single time. The chain carries TRBV19 and TRBJ2-7; 7 positions match TRBD2. The CDR3 contains 13 residues. Germline CDR1 is LNHDA and CDR2 is SQIVND (reference sequence). J lost 5 bases, V lost 5 bases, and 6 bases had no gene match. The CDR3 sequence is CASSPSGTNEQYV. The DNA for the CDR3 is TGTGCCAGTAGTCCGAGCGGGACTAACGAGCAGTACGTC.

This chain connects TRBV18 to TRBJ1-5; 7 bases align to TRBD1. V shed 6 bases, J shed 4 bases, and the junction held 9 bases outside the gene matches. The germline CDR1 and CDR2 sequences are KGHSH and LQKENI. The CDR3 is 15 residues long. The CDR3 DNA reads TGTGCCAGCTCTCTGGACAGGTGGGGAAATCAGCCCCAGCATTTT. This translates into CASSLDRWGNQPQHF.

With regard to this clone: At one end the junction does not follow the germline gene, possibly because of a read error. The chain carries TRBV19 and TRBJ2-1, with a weak D call TRBD2 (5 bases). The CDR3 is 15 residues long. Germline CDR1 and CDR2: LNHDA and SQIVND (reference sequence). The CDR3 sequence: CASSVEVWRINEQFF. In nucleotides, the CDR3 is TGTGCCAGTAGTGTAGAAGTGTGGAGGATCAATGAGCAGTTCTTC.

The chain carries TRBV24-1 and TRBJ2-3, with TRBD1 matching over 7 bases. Losses at the gene ends were 6 bases for V and 0 bases for J; bases not matched to a gene: 5. The CDR3 runs to 15 residues. Looked up from germline, CDR1 is KGHDR and CDR2 is SFDVKD. CDR3 protein: CATSNRQGSTDTQYF. The CDR3 nucleotides read TGTGCCACCAGTAACCGACAGGGAAGCACAGATACGCAGTATTTT.